The T cell receptor beta chain described here comes from a study of Graves' ophthalmopathy and Graves' hyperthyroidism. Germline loops: CDR1 MGHRA, CDR2 YSYEKL. The CDR3 runs to 16 residues. V lost 0 bases and J lost 7, with 13 bases in between. Study-wide points: Appearing in blood as well were most expanded thyroid clonotypes above 0.001 frequency.

A remark on this clonotype: Antigen: not known.

Among the exclusions were patients with other autoimmune diseases, uncontrolled infections, pregnancy or lactation. PBMCs had their origin in fresh peripheral blood (approximately 9.9 ml). Amplification of TCR beta CDR3 regions used RNA transcripts. The workflow started with a first-round RT-PCR run with HTBI primers and then moved on to a second-round multiplex PCR. TCRdb called the multiplex PCR reads again in MiXCR, with one record for every CDR3 protein. The sample has roughly 410,000 distinct CDR3 sequences, 15% seen once; the top ten hold approximately 7%. The gene calls are TRBV4-1 and TRBJ1-6; maybe TRBD1 (5 bases). The sequence was obtained from a young woman with stable Graves' hyperthyroidism. Material: peripheral blood. The CDR3 sequence is CASSQEGGRVNSPLHF. CDR3 nucleotides: TGCGCCAGCAGCCAAGAAGGCGGCAGGGTGAATTCACCCCTCCACTTT.